The clone carrying this TCR beta chain has a single count. The target antigen is unknown. The data stem from a study of cytomegalovirus exposure and HLA in healthy donors. Sequencing was performed with immunoSEQ multiplex PCR; in TCRdb, only in-frame clones are kept and a portion is missing. The top ten hold less than 1.5% of the sample, which has some 120,000 clones, over 90% seen once. Study-level points and caveats: The study flagged about 150 TCR beta chains as cytomegalovirus-associated.

Sequences were obtained from PBMCs. The TCR comes from a woman under 30 in good health and CMV-seronegative.

CDR3 DNA sequence: TGTGCCAGCAGTTTAGCTGGGACAGCCGATACGCAGTATTTT. Its protein is CASSLAGTADTQYF. This chain links TRBV28 with TRBJ2-3; 7 bases align to TRBD1. V was clipped by 2 bases and J by 6 bases; unmatched bases: 5. The CDR3 extends over 14 amino acids. The germline CDR1 and CDR2 sequences are MDHEN and SYDVKM.